The next 13 T cell receptor beta chains were all read from a single sample in a study of blood T cells in healthy people across ages. The authors ran a second PCR of about 6 to 12 cycles using a sample-barcoded 5' primer and a J-beta primer mix. TCRdb recomputed calls from the 5' RACE reads with MiXCR, one row per CDR3 protein. The table has 1.5 million to 2 million distinct CDR3 sequences, roughly 52% seen once; the top ten hold about 2.1%. The sequenced material came from blood. Receptor source: a middle-aged woman in good health.

V is TRBV24-1 and J is TRBJ1-2; possible D gene TRBD1, 6 bases. This CDR3 has 15 amino acids. V was trimmed by 3 bases and J by 8 bases, leaving 18 bases between them. The germline V gene has CDR1 KGHDR and CDR2 SFDVKD. The CDR3 region is CATSDRSQGTEGYTF. CDR3 bases: TGTGCCACCAGTGATCGAAGCCAGGGGACGGAAGGCTACACCTTC.

The chain couples TRBV15 to TRBJ2-7; D uncertain. The CDR3 has 14 residues. CDR1 and CDR2 (germline): LNHNV, YYDKDF (reference sequence). The V end lost 3 bases, the J end lost 3 bases, and 12 bases lay between the germline ends. Here the CDR3 reads CATSSDGPYYEQYF. For the CDR3, the DNA is TGTGCCACCAGCAGCGATGGACCGTACTACGAGCAGTACTTC. Filled out from reference TRBV15 and TRBJ2-7, the complete variable domain reads DAMVIQNPRYQVTQFGKPVTLSCSQTLNHNVMYWYQQKSSQAPKLLFHYYDKDFNNEADTPDNFQSRRPNTSFCFLDIRSPGLGDTAMYLCATSSDGPYYEQYFGPGTRLTVT.

This clonotype was recorded a few times. The rearrangement links TRBV29-1 to TRBJ2-1, with TRBD2 matching 16 bases. V lost 5 bases and J lost 6; bases outside the gene matches: 4. Germline CDR1 SQVTM, CDR2 ANQGSEA. This CDR3 has 15 amino acids. CDR3 DNA sequence: TGCAGCGTTATGGGACTAGCGGGGGGGATCAATGAGCAGTTCTTC. This gives the protein CSVMGLAGGINEQFF.

This clonotype turned up a few times. J is TRBJ2-5 and V is TRBV12-3 or TRBV12-4; D possibly matches TRBD1 or TRBD2 (5 bases each). There are 19 residues in the CDR3. Trimming shortened V by 6 bases and J by 2 bases, and 28 bases separated the two germline ends. The CDR3 region has the DNA TGTGCCAGCAGCCTCCGGGACGGCTCACCCCAGTATACACAAGAGACCCAGTACTTC. It codes for CASSLRDGSPQYTQETQYF.

The rearrangement joins TRBV27 to TRBJ2-1, with D possibly TRBD2 on 5 matching bases. V lost 6 bases, J lost 7 bases, and 13 bases lay in between. The CDR3 runs to 13 residues. CDR1 MNHEY and CDR2 SMNVEV come from the germline V gene (reference sequence). This CDR3 is CASSREGLNEQFF. In nucleotides, the CDR3 is TGTGCCAGCAGCCGCGAGGGCTTAAATGAGCAGTTCTTC.

The V and J genes are TRBV18 and TRBJ2-7; maybe TRBD1 (6 bases). The CDR3 is made up of 18 amino acids. Germline V gene lookup returns CDR1 KGHSH and CDR2 LQKENI. The V and J ends lost 5 bases and 2 bases respectively, with 25 bases between them. In nucleotides, the CDR3 is TGTGCCAGCTCATATCGGCCCCCCTTGGCACAGGGAACCTACGAGCAGTACTTC. It is translated as CASSYRPPLAQGTYEQYF.

Regarding this clonotype: Possible read error: a much larger clone is one base away. V and J are TRBV29-1 and TRBJ2-5, with a weak D call TRBD2 (5 bases). The DNA end lines up better with TRBJ2-7; the J call may be wrong. Germline V gene sequence: CDR1 SQVTM, CDR2 ANQGSEA. The CDR3 is 14 amino acids. The CDR3 coding sequence is TGCAGCGTTGGGTTTCGGCGGGCCTCCTACGAGCAGTACTTC. Its translation: CSVGFRRASYEQYF.

This clonotype was detected only a few times. This chain connects TRBV27 to TRBJ1-2, with D unclear. This CDR3 is built from 13 residues. V was trimmed by 5 bases and J by 4 bases, leaving 11 bases between them. The V gene's germline CDR1 is MNHEY and CDR2 SMNVEV (reference sequence). CDR3 nucleotide sequence: TGTGCCAGCAGTGAAGGGATCAGCTATGGCTACACCTTC. This sequence encodes CASSEGISYGYTF.

The chain recombines TRBV18 with TRBJ2-7, with D tentatively TRBD1 (6 bases). The germline gives CDR1 KGHSH, CDR2 LQKENI. The CDR3 extends over 15 amino acids. Trimming took off 3 bases at V and 4 bases at J, with 16 bases between the two ends. The CDR3, as DNA: TGTGCCAGCTCACCCCAACAGGGCTCGGATTACGAGCAGTACTTC. Its protein is CASSPQQGSDYEQYF.

This clonotype was counted a few times. This rearrangement joins TRBV6-5 to TRBJ2-4; no firm D call. V was clipped by 6 bases and J by 0 bases, with 12 bases between them. The CDR3 is made up of 15 amino acids. CDR1 and CDR2 (germline): MNHEY, SVGAGI. The CDR3 protein is CASSRLGPAKNIQYF. The DNA of the CDR3 is TGTGCCAGCAGCCGTCTCGGCCCAGCCAAAAACATTCAGTACTTC.

This sequence joins TRBV6-5 and TRBJ2-5; the D call may be TRBD1 or TRBD2 (5 bases each). The V gene lost 0 bases and the J gene lost 6 bases, with 17 bases spanning the gap. Germline V gene data show CDR1 as MNHEY and CDR2 as SVGAGI. This CDR3 is 16 amino acids long. The CDR3 sequence is CASSYSNHEGLKTQYF. The CDR3 nucleotides are TGTGCCAGCAGTTACTCGAATCACGAGGGGTTGAAGACCCAGTACTTC.

The CDR3 sequence: CASSYVNRDRGSYEQYF. The CDR3 nucleotides read TGTGCCAGCAGTTACGTGAACCGGGACCGCGGCTCCTACGAGCAGTACTTC. V usage is TRBV6-2 or TRBV6-3 and J usage is TRBJ2-7; D tentatively fits TRBD1 or TRBD2 (5 bases each). The germline CDR1 and CDR2 sequences are MNHEY and SVGEGT. V was trimmed by 2 bases and J by 0 bases, leaving 17 bases between them. This CDR3 has 17 residues.

This clonotype was detected only a few times. The gene calls are TRBV29-1 and TRBJ2-5, with a weak D call TRBD2 (5 bases). The CDR3 loop spans 17 amino acids. The V gene's germline CDR1 is SQVTM and CDR2 ANQGSEA. Deletions cut 2 bases from V and 3 bases from J, with 22 bases between. The CDR3 reads CSVETLVDSSLEETQYF. The CDR3 DNA follows: TGCAGCGTTGAAACCCTGGTGGACTCCTCATTGGAAGAGACCCAGTACTTC.